This paragraph covers one T cell receptor (beta chain) sequence. The record originates from a study of blood T cell repertoires in COVID-19. TCRdb's table, derived via immunoSEQ multiplex PCR, lists solely in-frame clones and lacks some. This sample yields fewer than 200,000 clones, of which over 75% are seen a single time; 26% belongs to the top ten. The CDR3 is 16 amino acids. This chain connects TRBV12-2 to TRBJ1-6. TRBV12-2 is tagged as a pseudogene. The sample comprised peripheral blood. The receptor's source is a woman in her 70s with acute or convalescent COVID-19. The CDR3 DNA reads TGTGCAAGTCGCCCGAAGAACGCGGGGGGCTGGTCACCCCTCCACTTT. The encoded protein is CASRPKNAGGWSPLHF.